Listed here is a single TCR beta chain. As yet, its antigen is unknown. The data originate from a study of T cell responses to AZD1222 COVID-19 vaccine. About the study: Second doses were pooled across both intervals (about 4 or about 12 weeks).

The CDR3 extends over 14 amino acids. Germline lookup yields CDR1 SGHTA and CDR2 FQGTGA. Trimming stripped 3 bases from V and 8 bases from J, with 16 bases between. The method was immunoSEQ multiplex PCR; TCRdb's version includes in-frame clones alone and lacks a portion of them. The sample holds about 150,000 clones; under 95% are singletons and the top ten take 4.4%. Study findings and constraints: Vaccination with two AZD1222 doses was followed by a rise in Spike-specific TCR breadth and depth. The peak T cell response came first, and repertoires were sampled only after it. Donor demographics were predominantly white British with a female majority; clonal diversity may be underestimated.

The V gene is TRBV7-3, the J gene TRBJ2-5; D remains ambiguous. The sequencing used peripheral blood, collected on day 0 of AZD1222 vaccination. The clonotype was recovered from an adult in good health. The CDR3 protein is CASSFSGSPGTQYF. Here the CDR3 DNA reads TGTGCCAGCAGCTTCTCAGGCTCCCCGGGCACCCAGTACTTC.